A selection of T cell receptor beta chains follows, all from one sample in a study of OX40 agonist ivuxolimab in advanced cancers. Clones were sequenced by immunoSEQ multiplex PCR, and TCRdb holds only the in-frame ones, with some missing. The sample has some 78,000 clones; about 88% are singletons. The sequencing here drew on CD4+ or CD8+ T cells sorted from blood, taken in a trial of the OX40 agonist ivuxolimab. Receptors were obtained from an adult with an advanced solid tumor such as melanoma, head and neck, liver or kidney cancer. Each CDR3 is given with its conserved first and last residue. A D gene is named only where the DNA matches it firmly. Expanded clones are given a class, and other clones once, few, many or no size at all.

clone size	V gene	D gene	J gene	CDR3 protein	CDR3 DNA
-	TRBV15	-	TRBJ2-7	CATSQGGDTYEQYF	TGTGCCACCTCTCAGGGGGGGGATACCTACGAGCAGTACTTC
once	TRBV19	-	TRBJ1-2	CASSIPTNRGYTF	TGTGCCAGTAGTATACCGACCAATCGAGGCTACACCTTC
-	TRBV29-1	TRBD1	TRBJ1-2	CSVGSQGAGGYTF	TGCAGCGTTGGCAGCCAGGGGGCAGGCGGCTACACCTTC
-	TRBV6-5	-	TRBJ1-1	CASSYRGKTEAFF	TGTGCCAGCAGTTACAGGGGTAAGACTGAAGCTTTCTTT
-	TRBV5-1	-	TRBJ2-6	CASSLSGAGANVLTF	TGCGCCAGCAGCTTGTCCGGGGCTGGGGCCAACGTCCTGACTTTC
few	TRBV15	TRBD1	TRBJ1-1	CATSSRQGAVTEAFF	TGTGCCACCAGCAGTAGACAGGGGGCGGTCACTGAAGCTTTCTTT
-	TRBV6-5	-	TRBJ1-1	CASSELTNTEAFF	TGTGCCAGCAGTGAACTGACGAACACTGAAGCTTTCTTT
-	TRBV11-2	TRBD1	TRBJ2-3	CASSTGTGEGTDTQYF	TGTGCCAGCAGCACAGGGACAGGGGAAGGCACAGATACGCAGTATTTT
-	TRBV4-2	-	TRBJ1-5	CASSQDYGGEPQHF	TGTGCCAGCAGCCAAGATTATGGGGGAGAGCCCCAGCATTTT
once	TRBV7-2	-	TRBJ2-2	CASSLVGNTGELFF	TGTGCCAGCAGCTTAGTTGGGAACACCGGGGAGCTGTTTTTT
-	TRBV6-6	-	TRBJ2-7	CASSRDDPYEQYF	TGTGCCAGCAGTAGGGATGACCCCTACGAGCAGTACTTC
-	TRBV6-5	TRBD1	TRBJ1-6	CASTEGQNNSPLHF	TGTGCCAGCACCGAGGGACAGAATAATTCACCCCTCCACTTT
few	TRBV5-5	TRBD1	TRBJ1-2	CASGDGTGPDGYTF	TGTGCCAGCGGGGATGGGACAGGGCCCGATGGCTACACCTTC
-	TRBV5-1	-	TRBJ1-3	CASSLTGIGNTIYF	TGCGCCAGCAGCTTGACAGGGATCGGAAACACCATATATTTT
-	TRBV7-6	TRBD1	TRBJ2-7	CASSPGGQDYEQYF	TGTGCCAGCAGCCCAGGGGGACAGGACTACGAGCAGTACTTC
-	TRBV6-6	-	TRBJ1-4	CASIKGEATNEKLFF	TGTGCCAGCATCAAGGGTGAGGCAACTAATGAAAAACTGTTTTTT
-	TRBV29-1	-	TRBJ1-3	CSVRGTLSGNTIYF	TGCAGCGTTCGTGGCACCTTATCTGGAAACACCATATATTTT
few	TRBV11-3	TRBD1	TRBJ2-6	CASSLGQGSSGANVLTF	TGTGCCAGCAGCTTGGGACAGGGATCATCTGGGGCCAACGTCCTGACTTTC
-	TRBV18	TRBD1	TRBJ1-5	CASSTRDRGMSGQPQHF	TGTGCCAGCTCAACACGGGACAGGGGGATGTCCGGTCAGCCCCAGCATTTT
-	TRBV14	TRBD1	TRBJ1-1	CASSQDGGTGIEAFF	TGTGCCAGCAGCCAAGATGGGGGGACAGGGATTGAAGCTTTCTTT
-	TRBV2	-	TRBJ2-6	CASSVESSGANVLTF	TGTGCCAGCAGTGTAGAATCATCTGGGGCCAACGTCCTGACTTTC
-	TRBV10-3	TRBD1	TRBJ1-1	CAISEDRAEAFF	TGTGCCATCAGTGAGGACAGGGCTGAAGCTTTCTTT
-	TRBV5-6	-	TRBJ1-2	CASSSYHGALYGYTF	TGTGCCAGCAGCTCCTACCACGGGGCATTGTATGGCTACACCTTC
-	TRBV6-1	TRBD1	TRBJ1-2	CASSEGYRGSYGYTF	TGTGCCAGCAGTGAAGGTTACAGGGGATCCTATGGCTACACCTTC
few	TRBV5-1	-	TRBJ1-5	CASSLSGDDYQPQHF	TGCGCCAGCAGCCTCAGCGGAGACGATTATCAGCCCCAGCATTTT
-	TRBV4-2	-	TRBJ1-2	CASSQGGGGQGVGYTF	TGTGCCAGCAGCCAAGGTGGGGGGGGGCAGGGTGTAGGCTACACCTTC
-	TRBV28	TRBD2	TRBJ2-6	CASTAGGAGANVLTF	TGTGCAAGCACGGCGGGAGGTGCTGGGGCCAACGTCCTGACTTTC
-	TRBV5-6	-	TRBJ1-6	CASSPSTGKTYSPLHF	TGTGCCAGCAGCCCTTCGACCGGGAAAACCTATTCACCCCTCCACTTT
-	TRBV6-5	-	TRBJ1-5	CASSWTADIDQPQHF	TGTGCCAGCAGTTGGACCGCAGATATCGATCAGCCCCAGCATTTT
-	TRBV29-1	TRBD1	TRBJ1-6	CSVNFDSRTGYSPLHF	TGCAGCGTTAATTTTGATAGTAGGACAGGGTATTCACCCCTCCACTTT
-	TRBV19	TRBD1	TRBJ1-3	CASSPGTGRSGNTIYF	TGTGCCAGTAGTCCAGGGACAGGCCGCTCTGGAAACACCATATATTTT
-	TRBV30	TRBD1	TRBJ2-5	CAWSRTGQETQYF	TGTGCCTGGAGTCGGACAGGGCAAGAGACCCAGTACTTC
-	TRBV18	-	TRBJ1-2	CASSEGNLNYGYTF	TGTGCCAGCTCAGAGGGGAACCTTAACTATGGCTACACCTTC
-	TRBV5-6	TRBD1	TRBJ1-2	CASSYATGAGGYTF	TGTGCCAGCAGCTACGCGACAGGGGCAGGTGGCTACACCTTC
few	TRBV30	-	TRBJ1-5	CAWNPDSQSQPQHF	TGTGCCTGGAACCCAGACAGCCAAAGTCAGCCCCAGCATTTT
-	TRBV7-3	-	TRBJ1-1	CASSPAGGMNTEAFF	TGTGCCAGCAGCCCCGCGGGGGGAATGAACACTGAAGCTTTCTTT
-	TRBV18	-	TRBJ1-4	CASSLVEGRSEKLFF	TGTGCCAGCTCACTCGTCGAAGGGAGGTCTGAAAAACTGTTTTTT
-	TRBV9	TRBD2	TRBJ2-1	CASSPLLAGVGQFF	TGTGCCAGCAGCCCCTTACTAGCGGGAGTAGGGCAGTTCTTC
once	TRBV7-2	TRBD1	TRBJ1-6	CASSSTGDLSPLHF	TGTGCCAGCAGCTCGACAGGGGATCTGTCACCCCTCCACTTT
-	TRBV18	-	TRBJ2-7	CASSSSYEQYF	TGTGCCAGCTCCAGCTCCTACGAGCAGTACTTC
-	TRBV18	-	TRBJ1-1	CASSRDGNTEAFF	TGTGCCAGCTCCCGGGACGGGAACACTGAAGCTTTCTTT
-	TRBV9	-	TRBJ1-2	CASSGGDGYTF	TGTGCCAGCAGCGGGGGGGATGGCTACACCTTC
-	TRBV6-1	-	TRBJ2-7	CASSSVYEQYF	TGTGCCAGCAGTTCGGTATACGAGCAGTACTTC
-	TRBV19	TRBD1	TRBJ2-7	CASSAPGGPQYF	TGTGCCAGTAGTGCCCCAGGGGGCCCGCAGTACTTC